These 27 T cell receptor beta chains were all obtained from the same sample, sequenced in a study of blood T cell repertoires in COVID-19. Assay: immunoSEQ multiplex PCR; the TCRdb copy retains only in-frame clones and omits some. Here the sample spans 75,000 to 95,000 clones, 70% to 90% being singletons. The material sequenced was peripheral blood. These TCRs come from a woman aged 55-69 years with COVID-19, enrolled during active disease.

The chain carries TRBV9 and TRBJ2-3, with a tentative D call TRBD2 (7 bases). CDR3 length equals 16 residues. Trimming removed 2 bases from V and 1 base from J, with 14 bases in between. CDR1 is SGDLS and CDR2 is YYNGEE in the germline V gene. In nucleotides, the CDR3 is TGTGCCAGCAGCGTCGAGGGGGGGCAGGGCACAGATACGCAGTATTTT. Amino acids: CASSVEGGQGTDTQYF.

The rearrangement links TRBV12-5 to TRBJ2-7; 7 nucleotides agree with TRBD2. Trimming at V came to 4 bases and at J to 0 bases, leaving 12 bases not matched to a gene. Germline CDR1 is LGHNT and CDR2 is FRNRAP. This CDR3 is built from 17 residues. CDR3 sequence (DNA): TGTGCTAGTGGTTCCCTTAGGGACTACCTGAGCTCCTACGAGCAGTACTTC. This sequence encodes CASGSLRDYLSSYEQYF.

This chain uses TRBV18 with TRBJ1-2; D remains ambiguous. The CDR3 is 13 residues long. CDR1 KGHSH and CDR2 LQKENI come from the germline V gene. V dropped 3 bases and J dropped 3 bases, with 8 bases sitting between them. The CDR3 nucleotides read TGTGCCAGCTCACCGGAAGGAGACTATGGCTACACCTTC. Translation gives CASSPEGDYGYTF.

This chain connects TRBV7-2 to TRBJ1-5; D remains ambiguous. Germline loops: CDR1 SGHTA, CDR2 FQGNSA. V lost 1 base, J lost 2 bases, and 9 bases lay in between. The CDR3 runs 15 residues. The CDR3 protein is CASSLGVGGNQPQHF. In DNA form, the CDR3 reads TGTGCCAGCAGCTTAGGGGTGGGAGGCAATCAGCCCCAGCATTTT. The entire variable domain, with the rest obtained from reference TRBV7-2 and TRBJ1-5, is as follows: GAGVSQSPSNKVTEKGKDVELRCDPISGHTALYWYRQSLGQGLEFLIYFQGNSAPDKSGLPSDRFSAERTGGSVSTLTIQRTQQEDSAVYLCASSLGVGGNQPQHFGDGTRLSIL.

The V gene is TRBV6-5, the J gene TRBJ2-5; D not resolved. V lost 2 bases and J lost 5, with 15 bases in between. Germline CDR1 is MNHEY and CDR2 is SVGAGI. This CDR3 is 15 amino acids long. CDR3 protein: CASSYDRQTRETQYF. The CDR3 DNA follows: TGTGCCAGCAGTTACGACCGACAAACAAGGGAGACCCAGTACTTC.

This clone was counted once. The V and J genes are TRBV27 and TRBJ1-3, with a tentative D call TRBD1 (5 bases). Trimming cost V 0 bases and J 0 bases, with 15 bases left between them. Germline V CDR1 and CDR2: MNHEY, SMNVEV (reference sequence). The CDR3 is 18 residues long. The CDR3 spells CASSLSNGGLTSGNTIYF. In DNA, the CDR3 is TGTGCCAGCAGTTTATCGAACGGGGGTCTCACCTCTGGAAACACCATATATTTT.

The chain links TRBV15 to TRBJ1-2; D possibly corresponds to TRBD1 (6 bases). CDR3 size: 16 residues. Germline values: CDR1 LNHNV, CDR2 YYDKDF (reference sequence). Trimming left V 1 base short and J 4 bases short, with 16 bases between. CDR3 loop: CATSRAQADRLYGYTF. The DNA of the CDR3 is TGTGCCACCAGCAGAGCCCAAGCGGACAGACTCTATGGCTACACCTTC. The full variable domain, rest sourced from reference TRBV15 and TRBJ1-2, is DAMVIQNPRYQVTQFGKPVTLSCSQTLNHNVMYWYQQKSSQAPKLLFHYYDKDFNNEADTPDNFQSRRPNTSFCFLDIRSPGLGDTAMYLCATSRAQADRLYGYTFGSGTRLTVV.

The chain uses TRBV28 and TRBJ1-4; D perhaps matches TRBD1 (5 bases). Germline V gene data show CDR1 as MDHEN and CDR2 as SYDVKM. CDR3 length equals 15 residues. Trimming took 5 bases from V and 7 from J, leaving 17 bases between them. This chain's CDR3 is CASSDQGGSVEKLFF. DNA of the CDR3: TGTGCCAGCAGTGACCAGGGAGGTAGTGTTGAAAAACTGTTTTTT.

The chain links TRBV2 to TRBJ2-1, with 8 bases matching TRBD1. The CDR3 has 17 amino acids. J lost 6 bases, V lost 7 bases, and 17 bases had no gene match. From germline, CDR1 is SNHLY and CDR2 FYNNEI. The chain's CDR3 is CASNIHFGQGGGNEQFF. The CDR3 nucleotides read TGTGCCAGCAATATTCATTTTGGACAGGGTGGCGGCAATGAGCAGTTCTTC.

The rearrangement joins TRBV4-1 to TRBJ2-1, with a weak D call TRBD1 (6 bases). Germline V gives CDR1 MGHRA, CDR2 YSYEKL. The V gene lost 3 bases and the J gene lost 0 bases, with 21 bases spanning the gap. This CDR3 is 19 amino acids long. The CDR3 DNA reads TGCGCCAGCAGCCATCCCAGCGCCAGGGGTAAGAGCTCCTACAATGAGCAGTTCTTC. It codes for CASSHPSARGKSSYNEQFF.

V and J are TRBV14 and TRBJ1-1, with TRBD1 as a possible D gene (5 bases). CDR1 SGHDN and CDR2 FVKESK come from the germline V gene. CDR3 size: 14 residues. V dropped 5 bases and J dropped 4 bases, with 14 bases sitting between them. The CDR3 DNA follows: TGTGCCAGCAGCAGGGGCGGGAGAGGCACTGAAGCTTTCTTT. It encodes CASSRGGRGTEAFF.

The rearrangement links TRBV7-2 to TRBJ2-7, with TRBD2 matching 10 bases. CDR3 length: 15 residues. V lost 4 bases, J lost 2 bases, and 5 bases stayed unmatched. Germline CDR1 is SGHTA and CDR2 is FQGNSA. CDR3 amino acids: CASSSLLAGPYEQYF. CDR3 sequence (DNA): TGTGCCAGCAGCTCGTTACTAGCGGGACCCTACGAGCAGTACTTC.

The chain is built from TRBV5-1 and TRBJ1-4, with no clear D. The CDR3 sequence is 14 residues long. V was pared by 4 bases and J by 3 bases, with 10 bases between. Germline V gene lookup returns CDR1 SGHRS and CDR2 YFSETQ. DNA for the CDR3: TGCGCCAGCAGCCTGGCAGAAGCTAATGAAAAACTGTTTTTT. This gives the protein CASSLAEANEKLFF. The variable domain in full, with the rest retrieved from reference TRBV5-1 and TRBJ1-4, is KAGVTQTPRYLIKTRGQQVTLSCSPISGHRSVSWYQQTPGQGLQFLFEYFSETQRNKGNFPGRFSGRQFSNSRSEMNVSTLELGDSALYLCASSLAEANEKLFFGSGTQLSVL.

This sequence joins TRBV28 and TRBJ2-3; TRBD1 matches 7 bases. J gave up 4 bases and V 6 bases, and 7 bases lay outside the gene matches. Germline lookup yields CDR1 MDHEN and CDR2 SYDVKM. The CDR3 length is 14 residues. This chain's CDR3 is CASSQIGGSDTQYF. In DNA form, the CDR3 reads TGTGCCAGCAGCCAGATAGGGGGCTCAGATACGCAGTATTTT. Based on the CDR3 plus reference TRBV28 and TRBJ2-3, the full variable domain is DVKVTQSSRYLVKRTGEKVFLECVQDMDHENMFWYRQDPGLGLRLIYFSYDVKMKEKGDIPEGYSVSREKKERFSLILESASTNQTSMYLCASSQIGGSDTQYFGPGTRLTVL.

This rearrangement joins TRBV4-1 to TRBJ2-1; 12 nucleotides match TRBD2. J lost 9 bases, V lost 4 bases, and 7 bases had no gene match. Germline lookup yields CDR1 MGHRA and CDR2 YSYEKL. This CDR3 region has 15 residues. CDR3 coding DNA: TGCGCCAGCAGCCCGCCTAGCGGGGGGGCCTTTGAGCAGTTCTTC. Its translation is CASSPPSGGAFEQFF.

The chain combines TRBV7-8 with TRBJ1-5; 7 positions agree with TRBD1. With V trimmed by 3 bases and J by 5 bases, 7 bases remained unmatched. This CDR3 has 15 amino acids. Per the germline V gene, CDR1 is SGHVS and CDR2 is FQNEAQ. CDR3 bases: TGTGCCAGCAGCTTGGACAGGATAGGATATCAGCCCCAGCATTTT. Its protein is CASSLDRIGYQPQHF.

This clone has more than one count but fewer than ten. The V and J genes are TRBV12-3 or TRBV12-4 and TRBJ1-1, with D possibly being TRBD1 (5 bases). CDR3 length equals 13 residues. The V end was cut by 3 bases, the J end by 3 bases, with 8 bases between. This chain's CDR3 is CASSFGGYTEAFF. CDR3 DNA: TGTGCCAGCAGTTTCGGGGGGTACACTGAAGCTTTCTTT.

In DNA, the CDR3 is TGCAGTGCTAGTCCGCGGACTAGCGCTTACGAGCAGTACTTC. Protein: CSASPRTSAYEQYF. V is TRBV20-1 and J is TRBJ2-7; 9 bases line up with TRBD2. The V and J ends lost 3 bases and 4 bases, in that order; junction bases with no gene match: 7. Germline CDR1 and CDR2: DFQATT and SNEGSKA (reference sequence). The CDR3 length is 14 residues.

V usage is TRBV30 and J usage is TRBJ1-2; TRBD1 might be the D (5 bases). V was trimmed by 2 bases and J by 6 bases, leaving 22 bases between them. Germline V gives CDR1 GTSNPN, CDR2 SVGIG (reference sequence). The CDR3 contains 16 residues. CDR3 residues: CAWSPQGAVRLDGYTF. DNA of the CDR3: TGTGCCTGGAGTCCCCAGGGCGCAGTGCGTCTCGATGGCTACACCTTC.

V usage is TRBV18 and J usage is TRBJ2-7; D is ambiguous. The germline V and J ends were trimmed by 3 bases and 7 bases, with 16 bases remaining between them. Looked up from germline, CDR1 is KGHSH and CDR2 is LQKENI. The CDR3 is 14 amino acids. The CDR3 DNA is TGTGCCAGCTCACCCCCCAACCCAGTTCGTGAGCAGTACTTC. It codes for CASSPPNPVREQYF. Combining the CDR3 with reference TRBV18 and TRBJ2-7 gives the whole variable domain NAGVMQNPRHLVRRRGQEARLRCSPMKGHSHVYWYRQLPEEGLKFMVYLQKENIIDESGMPKERFSAEFPKEGPSILRIQQVVRGDSAAYFCASSPPNPVREQYFGPGTRLTVT.

There are a few counts of this clone. The chain is built from TRBV5-4 and TRBJ1-2, with TRBD1 matching 7 bases. Losses at the gene ends were 3 bases for V and 8 bases for J; bases not matched to a gene: 4. Germline-derived CDR1 and CDR2 are SGHNT and YYREEE (reference sequence). The CDR3 sequence is 12 residues long. The CDR3 is CASSYDREGYTF. The CDR3 DNA reads TGTGCCAGCAGCTACGACAGGGAAGGCTACACCTTC.

This chain joins TRBV10-3 and TRBJ1-1; 8 bases agree with TRBD1. This CDR3 spans 15 amino acids. V lost 10 bases, J lost 0 bases, and 10 bases stayed unmatched. From germline, CDR1 is ENHRY and CDR2 SYGVKD. The CDR3 region has the DNA TGTGCCAGCTTTCCAGGGGGCCGGATGAACACTGAAGCTTTCTTT. This encodes CASFPGGRMNTEAFF.

The genes are TRBV12-5 and TRBJ1-1; tentatively, D is TRBD1 (6 bases). The CDR3 sequence is 17 residues long. Between the trimmed V and J ends, which lost 6 bases and 1 base, there was a span of 21 bases. From germline, CDR1 is LGHNT and CDR2 FRNRAP. The CDR3 sequence: CASGTDPGANWNTEAFF. The CDR3 region has the DNA TGTGCTAGTGGGACGGATCCAGGGGCCAACTGGAACACTGAAGCTTTCTTT.

For the CDR3, the DNA is TGTGCCAGCAGTCCTCCCGGGACTGTGTGGGGGGACTTATCGGGGTATGGCTACACCTTC. Protein sequence: CASSPPGTVWGDLSGYGYTF. The genes are TRBV5-5 and TRBJ1-2; maybe TRBD1 (5 bases). Trimming took off 5 bases at V and 5 bases at J, with 34 bases between the two ends. Germline loops: CDR1 SGHKS, CDR2 YYEKEE (reference sequence). The CDR3 contains 20 residues.

The V and J genes are TRBV27 and TRBJ1-1; D not resolved. CDR3 length equals 11 residues. The germline gives CDR1 MNHEY, CDR2 SMNVEV (reference sequence). V lost 1 base to trimming and J lost 8 bases, with 5 bases between them. The CDR3 sequence is CASSLWQEAFF. The DNA of the CDR3 is TGTGCCAGCAGTTTATGGCAGGAAGCTTTCTTT.

This clone was recorded once. The rearrangement joins TRBV19 to TRBJ2-1; the D gene is possibly TRBD2 (6 bases). Per germline, CDR1 LNHDA and CDR2 SQIVND (reference sequence). The CDR3 sequence is 15 residues long. Trimming removed 6 bases from V and 0 bases from J, with 12 bases in between. The CDR3 nucleotides read TGTGCCAGTAGGGCCCGGGGGAGCTCCTACAATGAGCAGTTCTTC. This gives the protein CASRARGSSYNEQFF.

The chain joins TRBV11-3 to TRBJ1-5, with TRBD1 identical over 8 bases. The germline V gene has CDR1 SGHNT and CDR2 YENEEA. This CDR3 has 18 amino acids. The V segment lost 5 bases and the J segment 2 bases; nucleotides outside the gene matches: 14. The CDR3 nucleotides are TGTGCCAGCAGCGTACGATCCCCAGGGGGCGACCGCAATCAGCCCCAGCATTTT. Its translation: CASSVRSPGGDRNQPQHF. Drawing the rest from reference TRBV11-3 and TRBJ1-5, the complete variable domain is EAGVVQSPRYKIIEKKQPVAFWCNPISGHNTLYWYLQNLGQGPELLIRYENEEAVDDSQLPKDRFSAERLKGVDSTLKIQPAELGDSAVYLCASSVRSPGGDRNQPQHFGDGTRLSIL.